This T cell receptor beta chain stems from a study of post-analysis software for immune sequencing data. Overall study: Included among the disease courses, which were recorded for the cohort, were relapsing-remitting, secondary progressive and progressive-relapsing multiple sclerosis. Study conclusions and caveats: With TRBV5-6, TRBV5-1 and TRBV20-1 included, 5 or 6 TRBV segments were more frequent in patients than in controls. Normalized Chao1 diversity was significantly lower in multiple sclerosis patients than in controls.

This clonotype appeared a few times. The target antigen is unknown. Trimming removed 6 bases from V and 4 bases from J; junction bases left unmatched: 7. The V gene's germline CDR1 is MDHEN and CDR2 SYDVKM. CDR3 length equals 14 residues. Built from TCR beta cDNA, the libraries had unique molecular identifiers in them. Once about 0.85 to 11 million T cells were used, 400,000 to 550,000 cDNA molecules resulted. TCRdb used MiXCR to reprocess the PCR reads, holding one entry per CDR3 protein. This repertoire shows about 380,000 distinct CDR3 sequences, roughly 35% found once; its top ten account for under 15%.

This clonotype originated in a girl aged 10 to 17 with multiple sclerosis. Sequenced sample: blood. This chain uses TRBV28 with TRBJ2-7; TRBD1 matches 9 bases. This CDR3 is CASSRTGDWYEQYF. In DNA, the CDR3 is TGTGCCAGCAGCAGGACAGGGGATTGGTACGAGCAGTACTTC.